One and the same sample provided the 24 T cell receptor beta chains below, sequenced in a study of blood T cell repertoires in COVID-19 (dated by TCRdb to 2018 to 2021). Library method: the immunoSEQ multiplex PCR assay. This is the immuneACCESS table as TCRdb keeps it, with only in-frame sequences that have V and J called. A part of the clones is gone; compared with another copy, unresolved V genes explain less than half, and the rest is unexplained. The sample includes over 100,000 clones, with approximately 80% observed a single time. Of the sample, 0.8% to 0.9% falls within the top ten clones. Sequenced input: peripheral blood. These receptors all come from an older woman with acute or convalescent COVID-19.

The chain has TRBV2 and TRBJ2-3; D unresolved. The CDR3 has 12 amino acids. In germline, CDR1 is SNHLY, CDR2 FYNNEI. Trimming shortened V by 8 bases and J by 1 base, and 7 bases separated the two germline ends. The CDR3 bases are TGTGCCAGCTCGCTAGGCACAGATACGCAGTATTTT. Translating gives CASSLGTDTQYF.

In regard to this clone: The sample holds other DNA sequences that translate to the same CDR3. The V call is TRBV5-1, the J call TRBJ2-5; D is uncertain. V lost 0 bases, J lost 5 bases, and 5 bases lay in between. From germline, CDR1 is SGHRS and CDR2 YFSETQ. CDR3 size: 12 residues. CDR3 amino acids: CASSLAGETQYF. The CDR3 nucleotides read TGCGCCAGCAGCTTGGCCGGGGAGACCCAGTACTTC.

The chain employs TRBV9 and TRBJ1-2, with 7 positions matching TRBD1. Germline V gene lookup returns CDR1 SGDLS and CDR2 YYNGEE. The CDR3 runs to 14 residues. V lost 3 bases, J lost 4 bases, and 6 bases stayed unmatched. CDR3 sequence reads: CASSAPGTVYGYTF. The CDR3 DNA follows: TGTGCCAGCAGCGCACCCGGGACAGTCTATGGCTACACCTTC. Full variable domain (remainder filled in from reference TRBV9 and TRBJ1-2): DSGVTQTPKHLITATGQRVTLRCSPRSGDLSVYWYQQSLDQGLQFLIQYYNGEERAKGNILERFSAQQFPDLHSELNLSSLELGDSALYFCASSAPGTVYGYTFGSGTRLTVV.

The V call is TRBV7-2, the J call TRBJ2-7; TRBD2 aligns across 13 bases. Germline trimming cut 5 bases from V and 6 bases from J; bases unmatched to any gene: 7. This CDR3 is built from 15 residues. The germline CDR1 and CDR2 sequences are SGHTA and FQGNSA. The CDR3 DNA is TGTGCCAGCAGCCCAGGAGGACTAGCGGGAGTCGAGCAGTACTTC. Translating it yields CASSPGGLAGVEQYF.

The rearrangement links TRBV10-2 to TRBJ1-4; 9 bases are shared with TRBD1. Germline-derived CDR1 and CDR2 are WSHSY and SAAADI. Trimming removed 5 bases from V and 11 bases from J; junction bases left unmatched: 9. The CDR3 contains 14 residues. The CDR3 DNA reads as TGCGCCAGCAGTTGGGACAGGGAGAAGGGGAAACTGTTTTTT. It specifies CASSWDREKGKLFF.

The J gene is TRBJ1-2, the V gene TRBV7-8, with D possibly TRBD1 on 6 matching bases. V lost 0 bases to trimming and J lost 4 bases, with 12 bases between them. CDR3 size: 15 residues. The germline gives CDR1 SGHVS, CDR2 FQNEAQ. CDR3 nucleotide sequence: TGTGCCAGCAGCTTAGCGAACAGGGCTAGCTATGGCTACACCTTC. Translating it yields CASSLANRASYGYTF.

The CDR3 is CASSPPGGAHYGYTF. The CDR3 nucleotides are TGTGCCAGCAGTCCCCCAGGGGGCGCGCACTATGGCTACACCTTC. The chain couples TRBV28 to TRBJ1-2; 8 positions agree with TRBD1. V shed 5 bases, J shed 3 bases, and the junction held 8 bases outside the gene matches. CDR3 length: 15 amino acids. Germline CDR1 reads MDHEN; CDR2 reads SYDVKM.

This clone was picked up one time. J is TRBJ2-1 and V is TRBV19; 9 bases are shared with TRBD2. Germline values: CDR1 LNHDA, CDR2 SQIVND (reference sequence). V lost 4 bases and J lost 7; bases outside the gene matches: 8. The CDR3 totals 15 residues. The CDR3 loop reads CASSTVAGAGNEQFF. The CDR3 DNA follows: TGTGCCAGTAGTACTGTAGCGGGGGCGGGGAATGAGCAGTTCTTC.

V and J are TRBV4-1 and TRBJ1-1; 8 positions agree with TRBD1. This CDR3 has 14 amino acids. V shed 3 bases and J 8 bases; nucleotides not matched to a gene: 8. The V gene's germline CDR1 is MGHRA and CDR2 YSYEKL. As DNA, the CDR3 is TGCGCCAGCAGCCATCCCGGACAGGGTGGGGAAGCTTTCTTT. This gives the protein CASSHPGQGGEAFF.

The chain has TRBV10-1 and TRBJ2-1; the match to TRBD2 covers 7 bases. Germline-derived CDR1 and CDR2 are WNHNN and SYGVQD (reference sequence). The ends lost 4 bases at V and 7 bases at J; junction bases unmatched: 7. CDR3 size: 14 residues. CDR3: CASSGGGITNEQFF. As DNA, the CDR3 is TGCGCCAGCAGTGGGGGGGGGATTACAAATGAGCAGTTCTTC.

The chain recombines TRBV25-1 with TRBJ2-3; TRBD2 matches at 7 bases. V was pared by 8 bases and J by 0 bases, with 8 bases of the junction left unmatched. The CDR3 has 15 residues. Per germline, CDR1 MGHDK and CDR2 SYGVNS. The DNA for the CDR3 is TGTGCCAGCGCCCCCGTAGCGGGTAGCACAGATACGCAGTATTTT. It specifies CASAPVAGSTDTQYF.

The chain recombines TRBV7-2 with TRBJ1-5; D is ambiguous. Trimming pared 5 bases from V and 0 bases from J, leaving 11 bases between. Germline lookup yields CDR1 SGHTA and CDR2 FQGNSA. This CDR3 comprises 15 residues. The CDR3 spells CASSKRYNSNQPQHF. Here the CDR3 DNA reads TGTGCCAGCAGCAAGCGATATAATAGCAATCAGCCCCAGCATTTT.

The chain employs TRBV5-6 and TRBJ2-7, with 10 bases identical to TRBD1. V shed 3 bases and J 3 bases; nucleotides not matched to a gene: 15. The germline V gene has CDR1 SGHDT and CDR2 YYEEEE. The CDR3 extends over 18 amino acids. CDR3 sequence (DNA): TGTGCCAGCAGCTCATGGACAGGGGGAGATAGGACGAGCTACGAGCAGTACTTC. As protein: CASSSWTGGDRTSYEQYF.

The V and J genes are TRBV6-5 and TRBJ1-2; TRBD1 aligns across 8 bases. J lost 7 bases, V lost 6 bases, and 7 bases had no gene match. CDR3 length: 13 amino acids. Germline assignment: CDR1 MNHEY and CDR2 SVGAGI. As DNA, the CDR3 is TGTGCCAGCAGCCCCGGACAGGGTTCTGGCTACACCTTC. Translating gives CASSPGQGSGYTF.

The chain has TRBV2 and TRBJ2-7; 10 positions match TRBD1. V shed 8 bases, J shed 2 bases, and the junction held 6 bases outside the gene matches. The CDR3 loop spans 14 amino acids. Germline CDR1 and CDR2: SNHLY and FYNNEI. This CDR3 reads CASVRDRGTYEQYF. CDR3 coding DNA: TGTGCCAGCGTCCGGGACAGGGGAACCTACGAGCAGTACTTC.

The rearrangement joins TRBV7-3 to TRBJ2-2, with D uncertain. V shed 5 bases and J shed 4 bases, with 11 bases lying between them. CDR1 and CDR2 (germline): SGHTA, FQGTGA. CDR3 length equals 14 residues. The CDR3 here is CASSPDSSTGELFF. For the CDR3, the DNA is TGTGCCAGCAGCCCTGACTCAAGCACCGGGGAGCTGTTTTTT.

This rearrangement joins TRBV7-8 to TRBJ1-1; D remains unclear. This CDR3 comprises 14 residues. The germline gives CDR1 SGHVS, CDR2 FQNEAQ. V gave up 1 base and J gave up 4 bases, with 10 bases separating them. CDR3 in DNA: TGTGCCAGCAGCTTAGTTCGGGAGCCCACTGAAGCTTTCTTT. It codes for CASSLVREPTEAFF.

The gene calls are TRBV6-1 and TRBJ1-1, with unresolved D. The CDR3 is made up of 11 amino acids. Per the germline V gene, CDR1 is MNHNS and CDR2 is SASEGT. With 2 bases removed from V and 7 bases from J, the gap between germline ends came to 5 bases. The CDR3 nucleotides are TGTGCCAGCAGTGAACTAGGTGAAGCTTTCTTT. It specifies CASSELGEAFF.

This clone was found a few times. The chain is built from TRBV19 and TRBJ2-5; TRBD2 agrees at 12 bases. V gave up 4 bases and J gave up 4 bases; unmatched junction bases: 7. The germline gives CDR1 LNHDA, CDR2 SQIVND (reference sequence). The CDR3 has 16 amino acids. The CDR3 region is CASSKSASGRGETQYF. CDR3 nucleotide sequence: TGTGCCAGTAGTAAGTCAGCTAGCGGGAGGGGAGAGACCCAGTACTTC.

This clone was observed once. The CDR3, as DNA: TGTGCCAGCAGCCAAGGACTAGCGGGGGGGCCGGAGGAGACCCAGTACTTC. Its protein product is CASSQGLAGGPEETQYF. The genes are TRBV3-1 (or the pseudogene TRBV3-2) and TRBJ2-5, with TRBD2 matching 14 bases. CDR1 is LGHDT and CDR2 is YNNKEL in the germline V gene (reference sequence). The CDR3 has 17 residues. Losses at the gene ends were 1 base for V and 5 bases for J; bases not matched to a gene: 6.

The rearrangement links TRBV11-2 to TRBJ2-1; possible D gene TRBD2, 6 bases. V dropped 0 bases and J dropped 4 bases, with 13 bases sitting between them. Germline V gene data show CDR1 as SGHAT and CDR2 as FQNNGV. The CDR3 contains 16 residues. The CDR3 coding sequence is TGTGCCAGCAGCTTAGAATTGACGGGAGAATACAATGAGCAGTTCTTC. Protein: CASSLELTGEYNEQFF.

The chain uses TRBV2 and TRBJ2-2, with 9 bases aligning to TRBD1. The CDR3 contains 15 residues. V shed 5 bases and J 5 bases; nucleotides not matched to a gene: 6. Germline assignment: CDR1 SNHLY and CDR2 FYNNEI. Written as DNA, the CDR3 is TGTGCCAGCAGTCCCCGGACAGGGGAGACCGGGGAGCTGTTTTTT. Protein product: CASSPRTGETGELFF.

The chain is built from TRBV10-3 and TRBJ1-5; D might be TRBD1 (6 bases). Germline V gene lookup returns CDR1 ENHRY and CDR2 SYGVKD. The CDR3 has 14 residues. V was cut by 8 bases and J by 1 base, with 12 bases left in between. The CDR3 spells CAIGRGRSNQPQHF. CDR3 coding DNA: TGTGCCATCGGCAGGGGACGGAGCAATCAGCCCCAGCATTTT.

This sequence joins TRBV3-1 (or the pseudogene TRBV3-2) and TRBJ2-7; unclear D gene. The germline V gene encodes CDR1 LGHDT and CDR2 YNNKEL (reference sequence). V dropped 2 bases and J dropped 3 bases, with 5 bases sitting between them. CDR3 length: 12 amino acids. CDR3 in DNA: TGTGCCAGCAGCCAACAGCGCTACGAGCAGTACTTC. Amino acids: CASSQQRYEQYF.